In its sample, the clone carrying this T cell receptor beta chain was seen many times. The germline V and J ends were trimmed by 2 bases and 3 bases, with 10 bases remaining between them. The CDR3 covers 14 residues. The germline gives CDR1 MNHEY, CDR2 SMNVEV (reference sequence). This sample is drawn from a study of patients with pleural tuberculosis. From the reads, TCRdb called clonotypes with MiXCR, one entry per CDR3 protein. The table has approximately 53,000 distinct CDR3 sequences, less than 9.5% seen once. The V gene is TRBV27, the J gene TRBJ2-5; D not certain. The TCR sequence derives from a human donor with pleural tuberculosis. The CDR3 nucleotides read TGTGCCAGCAGTTTACGTGGCAGGAAAGAGACCCAGTACTTC. Encoded protein: CASSLRGRKETQYF.